The sequence of this TCR beta chain was determined in a study of shared clonotypes between healthy human individuals (dated by TCRdb to the early 2020s). As for the study more broadly: The cohort comprised a couple of women and a few men aged 18 to 49 years. Blood TCR repertoires of roughly 5 healthy adults were deeply sequenced to estimate repertoire size and the extent of clonotype sharing between individuals. Per donor, three plates each were used for CD4 naive and CD4 memory, two for CD8 naive, and one for CD8 memory. Leukapheresis yielded between about 0.85 and 10 billion PBMCs per donor. Different laboratories and diverse techniques were used to prepare libraries and sequence TCR repertoires, to increase sequencing depth and limit assay-specific biases. On the study overall, not on this receptor specifically: The small number of donors limited the genetic and exposure-history diversity represented. Sampling was restricted to blood, and TCR repertoires in tissue are likely to differ from TCR repertoires in blood. Naive subsets generally had larger estimated clonotype richness than memory subsets did. Even with the large sequencing depth, rarefaction of the sorted-subset datasets indicated that sequencing was incomplete. Sharing across a few donors was observed for around 5% of naive CD4, over 3% of naive CD8, roughly 2.3% of memory CD4, and less than 0.45% of memory CD8 clonotypes. Compared with non-shared clonotypes, the clonotypes found in all four sorted-subset donors had higher generation probabilities. Based on pairwise subsampling, the degree of clonotype sharing among donors was expected to be affected by sequencing depth.

Using the deep immunoSEQ assay, TCR CDR3 regions were amplified from genomic DNA by multiplex PCR. Genomic DNA extracted from each cell subset was distributed evenly over all wells of several immunoSEQ 96-well plates, and each plate served as one replicate. Each replicate PCR for sorted subsets received about 180 ng genomic DNA, equal to about 29,000 T cell genomes. Purified libraries were measured with a Qubit 3.0 fluorometer, size-checked on a Bioanalyzer 2100, and measured again with the KAPA Library Quantification kit. Every immunoSEQ 96-well plate was sequenced on a separate single-read 150-cycle Illumina NextSeq 550 flow cell. The authors' pipeline ran thus. Because only junctional sequences without quality scores were contained in the immunoSEQ output, filtering matching that applied to full-length reads could not be performed. Sequences were annotated with PyIR, a Python wrapper for IgBLAST v1.9, and V/J genes and CDR3 were assigned using IMGT germline references. Reads with weak V/J assignments (E-value above 1e-6), missing CDR3, stop codons, out-of-frame junctions, or ambiguous translated residues were removed. V3J clonotypes were defined as sequences sharing an identical inferred V gene, J gene, and CDR3 amino acid sequence. Percentage overlap between repertoires was computed as shared unique clonotypes divided by the size of the smaller repertoire. Repertoire richness was assessed with RTK rarefaction, the Chao1 estimator, and Recon v2.1 estimates of unobserved clonotypes. Generation probabilities for all TCRbeta clonotypes obtained by the gDNA method from a handful of donors were computed using OLGA. Sourced from immuneACCESS, this table was stored by TCRdb with only in-frame sequences that have V and J called. A share of the clones is absent; for the studies checked, an unresolved V gene accounts for under half, and the remainder has no known explanation. The V and J calls and clone size come from that table; D and trimming were worked out from the DNA. This sample comprises around 1,900,000 clones, 93% of them detected only once. The ten most abundant clones make up roughly 1.7% of the sample.

On this clone: It has no known antigen specificity. No qualities accompany the bases; no much larger clone lies one base away.

For the CD8 naive samples, CD45RO-negative cells were positively selected for CCR7, yielding a CD45RA+CCR7+ population from which TemRA cells were excluded. Healthy HIV-negative adults with no recently reported acute infections or vaccinations were included as donors. Only Caucasian adults living in Nashville, Tennessee, USA were represented among the donors. After blood collection by leukapheresis, PBMCs were isolated using Ficoll-Histopaque density gradient centrifugation and then cryopreserved in the vapor phase of liquid nitrogen. Purity and quantity of every magnetically sorted T cell population were checked by analytical flow cytometry. Each sorted fraction had its genomic DNA isolated and then quantified by UV absorbance on a Nanodrop 2000c. Measured from the cysteine to the phenylalanine, the CDR3 is 17 residues long. The sequence is cut down to CDR3 DNA, 51 bases in frame from base 1. From V the trimming removes 4 bases and from J it removes 2 bases, while the gene matches leave 12 bases of the junction unaccounted for. Per the germline V gene (reference sequence), MNHEY is the CDR1 and SMNVEV is the CDR2.

Specimen: naive CD8+ T cells from PBMCs. This specimen's cell subset or site label, interpreted: CD45RA+CCR7+. The chain is assembled from TRBV27 and TRBJ2-7; 9 of the junction bases match TRBD2. The TCR was taken from a man between 18 and 29 years old in good health. Some clones in this sample may be carry-over from other donors' samples. CDR3 protein: CASSSLTPSGTTYEQYF. The DNA sequence reads TGTGCCAGCAGTTCCCTCACCCCTAGCGGGACAACCTACGAGCAGTACTTC.